The rows below give T cell receptor beta chains drawn from one sample of a study of T cells after yellow fever vaccination. TCRdb called the 5' RACE reads again in MiXCR, with one record for every CDR3 protein. The table records some 130,000 distinct CDR3 sequences, roughly 6.7% of them present only once. The material sequenced was CD4+ T cells sorted from PBMCs, taken 10 days after the yellow fever booster vaccination. These receptors came from a man younger than 40 who received the YFV17D yellow fever vaccine. The CDR3 runs from the conserved cysteine through the conserved F or W. D genes are given only for firm matches. Expanded clones get a size class; other rows say once, few or many, or leave the size out.

TRBV14,many,-,TRBJ2-7,CASSQQGFGEQYF,TGTGCCAGCAGCCAGCAGGGATTCGGAGAGCAGTACTTC
TRBV6-6,many,-,TRBJ2-1,CASVFDEQFF,TGTGCCAGCGTTTTTGATGAGCAGTTCTTC
TRBV9,many,-,TRBJ2-7,CASSVGQASSYEQYF,TGTGCCAGCAGCGTAGGACAGGCGAGCTCCTACGAGCAGTACTTC
TRBV11-2,many,-,TRBJ1-5,CASSLGLRELYSNQPQHF,TGTGCCAGCAGCTTAGGTCTCAGGGAACTCTATAGCAATCAGCCCCAGCATTTT
TRBV2,many,-,TRBJ1-6,CASSDPWESSYNSPLHF,TGTGCCAGCAGTGACCCCTGGGAGAGCTCCTATAATTCACCCCTCCACTTT
TRBV14,many,TRBD2,TRBJ2-1,CASSQVFGRGDRYNEQFF,TGTGCCAGCAGCCAAGTCTTCGGGAGGGGGGACCGCTACAATGAGCAGTTCTTC
TRBV11-2,few,TRBD2,TRBJ2-3,CASSPWTSGRRARDTQYF,TGTGCCAGCAGCCCCTGGACTAGCGGGAGGAGAGCTCGGGATACGCAGTATTTT
TRBV12-3/TRBV12-4,many,-,TRBJ2-7,CASSLWGWSSYEQYF,TGTGCCAGCAGTTTATGGGGATGGTCCTCCTACGAGCAGTACTTC
TRBV7-6,many,-,TRBJ2-3,CASSRRDRESTDTQYF,TGTGCCAGCAGTCGCCGGGACCGAGAAAGCACAGATACGCAGTATTTT
TRBV2,many,-,TRBJ1-5,CASSVFGPNQPQHF,TGTGCCAGCAGCGTATTCGGGCCTAATCAGCCCCAGCATTTT
TRBV7-2,many,-,TRBJ1-4,CASSFGPLQEKLFF,TGTGCCAGCAGTTTTGGGCCCCTACAGGAAAAACTGTTTTTT
TRBV29-1,many,-,TRBJ2-7,CSVVEIRGTTKTYEQYF,TGCAGCGTTGTGGAAATTAGAGGAACCACTAAAACCTACGAGCAGTACTTC
TRBV10-3,many,-,TRBJ2-7,CAISERTNGGYEQYF,TGTGCCATCAGTGAACGGACAAACGGGGGCTACGAGCAGTACTTC
TRBV15,many,-,TRBJ2-3,CATSIGSGDTQYF,TGTGCCACCAGCATAGGGAGTGGGGATACGCAGTATTTT
TRBV3-1,many,-,TRBJ2-1,CASSFTSNNEQFF,TGTGCCAGCAGCTTCACGAGTAACAATGAGCAGTTCTTC
TRBV24-1,many,TRBD2,TRBJ2-3,CATSEASGGTDTQYF,TGTGCCACCAGTGAGGCCAGCGGGGGCACAGATACGCAGTATTTT
TRBV7-2,many,TRBD2,TRBJ2-1,CASSRPSGAGGTYEQFF,TGTGCCAGCAGCCGACCCAGTGGGGCGGGAGGAACCTATGAGCAGTTCTTC
TRBV29-1,many,-,TRBJ2-6,CSVTTGPGANVLTF,TGCAGCGTTACCACAGGGCCTGGGGCCAACGTCCTGACTTTC
TRBV7-2,many,TRBD2,TRBJ2-7,CASSYSGRVVEQYF,TGTGCCAGCAGCTATAGCGGGAGAGTAGTCGAGCAGTACTTC
TRBV3-1,-,TRBD2,TRBJ2-7,CACCLFKPLLTSGRSEQYF,TGTGCCTGCTGTTTATTTAAGCCCTTGCTGACTAGCGGGAGGTCCGAGCAGTACTTC
TRBV6-5,many,-,TRBJ2-7,CASSYIPGYEQYF,TGTGCCAGCAGTTATATTCCGGGCTACGAGCAGTACTTC
TRBV5-1,many,TRBD2,TRBJ2-5,CASSFSGREETQYF,TGCGCCAGCAGCTTTAGCGGGAGGGAAGAGACCCAGTACTTC
TRBV20-1,few,TRBD2,TRBJ2-3,CSARRGARTDTQYF,TGCAGTGCTAGGCGGGGGGCCCGCACAGATACGCAGTATTTT
TRBV5-1,-,-,TRBJ2-5,CASSPGGGEETQYF,TGCGCCAGCAGCCCCGGGGGAGGAGAAGAGACCCAGTACTTC
TRBV30,many,-,TRBJ2-3,CAWSVPTGTSTDTQYF,TGTGCCTGGAGTGTGCCTACAGGGACTAGCACAGATACGCAGTATTTT
TRBV5-1,many,TRBD1,TRBJ1-1,CASRLDRGGTEAFF,TGCGCCAGCAGACTCGACAGGGGTGGCACTGAAGCTTTCTTT
TRBV20-1,many,-,TRBJ2-3,CSAAPVVYGITDTQYF,TGCAGTGCTGCCCCGGTTGTATACGGGATCACAGATACGCAGTATTTT
TRBV20-1,-,TRBD2,TRBJ2-1,CSAMSGRAHNEQFF,TGCAGTGCTATGAGCGGGAGAGCCCACAATGAGCAGTTCTTC
TRBV7-9,many,-,TRBJ2-2,CASSPTQPIAGELFF,TGTGCCAGCAGCCCAACTCAGCCCATCGCCGGGGAGCTGTTTTTT
TRBV7-2,few,-,TRBJ1-1,CASSFVAGLGTEAFF,TGTGCCAGCAGCTTCGTGGCGGGGCTAGGCACTGAAGCTTTCTTT
TRBV20-1,many,-,TRBJ2-7,CSAAGQTPHEQYF,TGCAGTGCGGCAGGACAGACCCCCCACGAGCAGTACTTC
TRBV3-1,many,-,TRBJ2-1,CASSQDLVRGPRDF,TGTGCCAGCAGCCAAGATCTTGTCCGTGGCCCCAGGGACTTC
TRBV7-2,many,-,TRBJ2-3,CASSLWTTDTQYF,TGTGCCAGCAGCTTATGGACCACAGATACGCAGTATTTT